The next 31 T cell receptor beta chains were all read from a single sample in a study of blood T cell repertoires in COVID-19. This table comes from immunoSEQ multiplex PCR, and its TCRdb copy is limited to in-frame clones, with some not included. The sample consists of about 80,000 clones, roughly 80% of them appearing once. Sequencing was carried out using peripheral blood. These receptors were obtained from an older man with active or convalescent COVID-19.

This CDR3 reads CASSLLGRGTGELFF. In nucleotides, the CDR3 is TGTGCCAGCAGCTTACTGGGGCGCGGCACCGGGGAGCTGTTTTTT. This chain links TRBV7-8 with TRBJ2-2; D might be TRBD1 (5 bases). CDR3 length equals 15 residues. Germline V gene lookup returns CDR1 SGHVS and CDR2 FQNEAQ. With 2 bases removed from V and 4 bases from J, the gap between germline ends came to 11 bases.

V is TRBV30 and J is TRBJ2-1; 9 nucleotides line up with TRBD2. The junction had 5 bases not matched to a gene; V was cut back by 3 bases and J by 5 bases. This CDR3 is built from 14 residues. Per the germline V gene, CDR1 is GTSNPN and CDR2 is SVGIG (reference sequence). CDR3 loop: CAWRGLATNNEQFF. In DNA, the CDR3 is TGTGCCTGGAGAGGACTAGCGACTAACAATGAGCAGTTCTTC.

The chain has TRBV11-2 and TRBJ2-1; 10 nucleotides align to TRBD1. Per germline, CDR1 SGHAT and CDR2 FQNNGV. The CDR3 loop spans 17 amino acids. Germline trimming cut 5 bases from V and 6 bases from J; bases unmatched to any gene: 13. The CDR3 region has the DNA TGTGCCAGCAGCCGAAATCCTGGGACAGGGGATATCAATGAGCAGTTCTTC. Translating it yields CASSRNPGTGDINEQFF.

This CDR3 is CASSRRIPGEPGELFF. In nucleotides, the CDR3 is TGTGCCAGTAGCAGAAGAATACCCGGGGAACCCGGGGAGCTGTTTTTT. J is TRBJ2-2 and V is TRBV19, with D possibly being TRBD2 (5 bases). Trimming took off 6 bases at V and 6 bases at J, with 20 bases between the two ends. The CDR3 is made up of 16 amino acids. CDR1 and CDR2 (germline): LNHDA, SQIVND (reference sequence).

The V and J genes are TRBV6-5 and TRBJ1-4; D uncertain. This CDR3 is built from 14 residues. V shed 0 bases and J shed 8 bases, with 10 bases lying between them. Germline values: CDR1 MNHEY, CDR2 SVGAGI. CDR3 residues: CASSYSGVGEKLFF. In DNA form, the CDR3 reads TGTGCCAGCAGTTACTCCGGGGTCGGCGAAAAACTGTTTTTT.

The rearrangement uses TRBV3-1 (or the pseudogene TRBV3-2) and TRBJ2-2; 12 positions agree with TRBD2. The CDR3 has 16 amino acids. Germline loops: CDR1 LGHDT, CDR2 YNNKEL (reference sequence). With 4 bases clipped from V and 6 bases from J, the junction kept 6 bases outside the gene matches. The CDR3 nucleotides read TGTGCCAGCAGCCCTAGCGGGAGGGCCGGAGCCGGGGAGCTGTTTTTT. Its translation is CASSPSGRAGAGELFF.

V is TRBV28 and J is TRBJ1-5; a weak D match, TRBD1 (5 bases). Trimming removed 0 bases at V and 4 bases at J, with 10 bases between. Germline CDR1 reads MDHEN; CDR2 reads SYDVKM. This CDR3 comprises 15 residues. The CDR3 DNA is TGTGCCAGCAGTTTATGGACAGTTGTTAATCAGCCCCAGCATTTT. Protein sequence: CASSLWTVVNQPQHF.

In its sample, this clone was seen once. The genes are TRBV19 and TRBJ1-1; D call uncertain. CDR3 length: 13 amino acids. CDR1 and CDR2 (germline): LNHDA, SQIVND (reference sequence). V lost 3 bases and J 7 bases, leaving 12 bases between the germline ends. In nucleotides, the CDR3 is TGTGCCAGTAGTATGCGTAGTGAAGATGAAGCTTTCTTT. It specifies CASSMRSEDEAFF.

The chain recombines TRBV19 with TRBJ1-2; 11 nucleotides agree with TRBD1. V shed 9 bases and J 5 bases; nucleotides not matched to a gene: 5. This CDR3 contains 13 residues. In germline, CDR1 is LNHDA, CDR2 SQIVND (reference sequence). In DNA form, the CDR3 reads TGTGCCAGCGGACAGGGGGCCCCTTATGGCTACACCTTC. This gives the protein CASGQGAPYGYTF.

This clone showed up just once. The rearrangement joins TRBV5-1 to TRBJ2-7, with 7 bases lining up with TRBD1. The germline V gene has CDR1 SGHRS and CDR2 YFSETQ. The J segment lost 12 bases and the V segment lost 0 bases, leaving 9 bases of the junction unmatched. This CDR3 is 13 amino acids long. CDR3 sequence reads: CASSLGMQGVRYV. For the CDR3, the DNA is TGCGCCAGCAGCTTGGGAATGCAGGGGGTCCGGTACGTC.

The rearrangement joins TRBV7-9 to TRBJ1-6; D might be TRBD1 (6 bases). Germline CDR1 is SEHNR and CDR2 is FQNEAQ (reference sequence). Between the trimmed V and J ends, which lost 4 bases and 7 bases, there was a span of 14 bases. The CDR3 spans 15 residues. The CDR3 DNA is TGTGCCAGCAGCTCTACCGGGACATCGAATTCACCCCTCCACTTT. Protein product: CASSSTGTSNSPLHF.

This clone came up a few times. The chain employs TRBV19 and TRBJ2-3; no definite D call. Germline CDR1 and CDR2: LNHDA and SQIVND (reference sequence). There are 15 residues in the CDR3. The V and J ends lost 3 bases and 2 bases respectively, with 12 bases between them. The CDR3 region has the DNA TGTGCCAGTAGTATTACTATGCCTTACACAGATACGCAGTATTTT. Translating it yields CASSITMPYTDTQYF.

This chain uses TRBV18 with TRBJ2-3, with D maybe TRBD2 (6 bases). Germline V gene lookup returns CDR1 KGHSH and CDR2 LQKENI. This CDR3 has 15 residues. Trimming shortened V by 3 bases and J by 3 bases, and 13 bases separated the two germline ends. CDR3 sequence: CASSPSGVETDTQYF. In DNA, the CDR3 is TGTGCCAGCTCACCCTCGGGAGTCGAGACAGATACGCAGTATTTT.

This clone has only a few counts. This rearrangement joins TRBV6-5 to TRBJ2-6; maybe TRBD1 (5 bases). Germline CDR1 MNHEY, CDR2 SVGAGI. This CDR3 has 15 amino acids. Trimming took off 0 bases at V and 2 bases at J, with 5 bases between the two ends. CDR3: CASSYSGAGANVLTF. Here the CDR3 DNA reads TGTGCCAGCAGTTACTCAGGGGCTGGGGCCAACGTCCTGACTTTC.

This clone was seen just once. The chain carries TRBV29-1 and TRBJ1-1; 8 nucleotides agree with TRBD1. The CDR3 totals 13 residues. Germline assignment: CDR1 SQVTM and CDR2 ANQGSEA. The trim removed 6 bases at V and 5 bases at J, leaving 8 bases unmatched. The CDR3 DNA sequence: TGCAGCGTAAGGACAGGGTCGTTAACTGAAGCTTTCTTT. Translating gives CSVRTGSLTEAFF.

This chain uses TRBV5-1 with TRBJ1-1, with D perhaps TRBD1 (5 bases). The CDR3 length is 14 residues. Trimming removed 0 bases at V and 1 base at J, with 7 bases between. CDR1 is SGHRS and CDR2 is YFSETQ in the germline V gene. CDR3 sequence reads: CASSLGGGNTEAFF. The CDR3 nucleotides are TGCGCCAGCAGCTTGGGCGGGGGGAACACTGAAGCTTTCTTT.

The CDR3 nucleotides are TGTGCCACCAGTCAGAGGACGAGACAGGATGAGCAGTTCTTC. The encoded protein is CATSQRTRQDEQFF. J is TRBJ2-1 and V is TRBV24-1; possibly TRBD1 for D (6 bases). CDR1 is KGHDR and CDR2 is SFDVKD in the germline V gene. The CDR3 extends over 14 amino acids. V was pared by 6 bases and J by 8 bases, with 16 bases between.

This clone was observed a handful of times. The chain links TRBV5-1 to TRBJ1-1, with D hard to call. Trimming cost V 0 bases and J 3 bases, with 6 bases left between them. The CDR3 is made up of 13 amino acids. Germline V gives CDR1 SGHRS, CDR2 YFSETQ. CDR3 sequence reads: CASSLVPDTEAFF. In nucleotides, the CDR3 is TGCGCCAGCAGCTTGGTCCCCGACACTGAAGCTTTCTTT.

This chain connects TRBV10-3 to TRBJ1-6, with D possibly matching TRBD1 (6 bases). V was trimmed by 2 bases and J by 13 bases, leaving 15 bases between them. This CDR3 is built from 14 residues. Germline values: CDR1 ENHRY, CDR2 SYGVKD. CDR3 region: CAISEGTSRGPLHF. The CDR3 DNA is TGTGCCATCAGTGAGGGGACATCTAGAGGGCCCCTCCACTTT.

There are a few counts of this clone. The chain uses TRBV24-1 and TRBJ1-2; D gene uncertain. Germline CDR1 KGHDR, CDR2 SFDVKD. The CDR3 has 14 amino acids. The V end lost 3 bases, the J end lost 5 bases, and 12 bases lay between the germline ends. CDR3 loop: CATSDGGRWYGYTF. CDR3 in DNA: TGTGCCACCAGTGATGGTGGGCGATGGTATGGCTACACCTTC.

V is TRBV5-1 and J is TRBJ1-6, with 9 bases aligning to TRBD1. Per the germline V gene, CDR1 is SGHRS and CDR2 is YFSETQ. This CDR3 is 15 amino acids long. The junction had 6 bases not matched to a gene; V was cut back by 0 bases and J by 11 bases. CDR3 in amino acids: CASSLEGTGRAPLHF. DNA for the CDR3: TGCGCCAGCAGCTTGGAGGGGACAGGGAGGGCACCCCTCCACTTT. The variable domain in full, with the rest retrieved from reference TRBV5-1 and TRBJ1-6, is KAGVTQTPRYLIKTRGQQVTLSCSPISGHRSVSWYQQTPGQGLQFLFEYFSETQRNKGNFPGRFSGRQFSNSRSEMNVSTLELGDSALYLCASSLEGTGRAPLHFGNGTRLTVT.

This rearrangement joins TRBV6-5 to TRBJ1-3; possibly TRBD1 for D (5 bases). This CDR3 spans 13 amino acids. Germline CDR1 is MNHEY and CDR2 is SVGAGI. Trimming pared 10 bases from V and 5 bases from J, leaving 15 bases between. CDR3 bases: TGTGCCACCAAAACCCAGGGTCGAAACACCATATATTTT. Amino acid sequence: CATKTQGRNTIYF.

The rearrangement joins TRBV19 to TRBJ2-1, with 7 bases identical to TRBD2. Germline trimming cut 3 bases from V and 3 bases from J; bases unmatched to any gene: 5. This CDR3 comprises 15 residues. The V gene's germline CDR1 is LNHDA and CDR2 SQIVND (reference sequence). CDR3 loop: CASSISAGDYNEQFF. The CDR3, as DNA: TGTGCCAGTAGTATCTCGGCGGGAGACTACAATGAGCAGTTCTTC.

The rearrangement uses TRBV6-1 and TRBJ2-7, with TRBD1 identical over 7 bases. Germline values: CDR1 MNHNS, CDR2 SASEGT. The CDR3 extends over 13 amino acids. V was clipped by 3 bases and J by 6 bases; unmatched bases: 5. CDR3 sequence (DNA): TGTGCCAGCAGTGAGAGACAGGGAGTCGAGCAGTACGTC. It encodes CASSERQGVEQYV.

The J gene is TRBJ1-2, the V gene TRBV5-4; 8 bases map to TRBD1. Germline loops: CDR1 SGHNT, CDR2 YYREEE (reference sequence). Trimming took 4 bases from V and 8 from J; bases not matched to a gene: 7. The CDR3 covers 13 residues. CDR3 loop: CASSLDREYGYTF. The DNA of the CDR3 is TGTGCCAGCAGCCTGGACAGGGAGTACGGCTACACCTTC.

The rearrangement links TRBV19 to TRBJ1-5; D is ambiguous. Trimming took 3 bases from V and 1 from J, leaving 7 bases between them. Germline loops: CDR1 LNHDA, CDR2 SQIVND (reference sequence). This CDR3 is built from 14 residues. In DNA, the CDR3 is TGTGCCAGTAGTATGCAGGCAAGCAATCAGCCCCAGCATTTT. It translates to CASSMQASNQPQHF.

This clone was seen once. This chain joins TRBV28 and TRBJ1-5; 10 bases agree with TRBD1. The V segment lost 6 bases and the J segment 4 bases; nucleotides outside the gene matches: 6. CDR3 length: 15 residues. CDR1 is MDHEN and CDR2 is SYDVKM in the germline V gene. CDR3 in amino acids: CASRTGTGVNQPQHF. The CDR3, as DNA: TGTGCCAGCAGGACCGGGACAGGGGTTAATCAGCCCCAGCATTTT.

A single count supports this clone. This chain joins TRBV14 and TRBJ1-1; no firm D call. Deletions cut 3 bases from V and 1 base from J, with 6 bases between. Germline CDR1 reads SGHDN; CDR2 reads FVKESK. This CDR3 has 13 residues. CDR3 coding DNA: TGTGCCAGCAGCCAGCAACAGAACACTGAAGCTTTCTTT. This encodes CASSQQQNTEAFF.

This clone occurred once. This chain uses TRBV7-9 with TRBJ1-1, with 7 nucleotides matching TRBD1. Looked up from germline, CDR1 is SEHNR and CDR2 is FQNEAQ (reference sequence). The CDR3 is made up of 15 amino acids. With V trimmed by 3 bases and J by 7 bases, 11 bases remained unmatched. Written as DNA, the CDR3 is TGTGCCAGCAGCTTCCCCTCGACAGGGAAAATTGAAGCTTTCTTT. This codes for CASSFPSTGKIEAFF. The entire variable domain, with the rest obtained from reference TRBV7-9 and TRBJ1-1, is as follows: DTGVSQNPRHKITKRGQNVTFRCDPISEHNRLYWYRQTLGQGPEFLTYFQNEAQLEKSRLLSDRFSAERPKGSFSTLEIQRTEQGDSAMYLCASSFPSTGKIEAFFGQGTRLTVV.

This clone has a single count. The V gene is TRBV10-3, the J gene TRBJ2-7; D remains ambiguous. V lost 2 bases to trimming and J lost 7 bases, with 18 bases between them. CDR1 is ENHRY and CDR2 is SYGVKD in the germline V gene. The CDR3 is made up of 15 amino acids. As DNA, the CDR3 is TGTGCCATCAGTGAGAGTACCCATACCTTACGGGAGCAGTACGTC. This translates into CAISESTHTLREQYV.

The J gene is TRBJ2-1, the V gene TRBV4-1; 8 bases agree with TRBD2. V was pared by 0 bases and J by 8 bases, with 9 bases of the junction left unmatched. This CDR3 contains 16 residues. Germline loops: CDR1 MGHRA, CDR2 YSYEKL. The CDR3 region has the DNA TGCGCCAGCAGCCAAGATCGAGATAGCGGGATGGATGAGCAGTTCTTC. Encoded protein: CASSQDRDSGMDEQFF.